This T cell receptor (beta chain) emerged from a study of blood T cell repertoires in COVID-19. Methods used by the authors: Reference gene primers were amplified, and this amplification served to estimate nucleated cell counts. Generated by immunoSEQ multiplex PCR, the TCRdb table keeps only in-frame clones and is missing some. V, J and clone size derive from that table, while D and trimming were established from the DNA sequence. The repertoire includes 140,000 to 150,000 clones, roughly 79% of them detected once, and around 8.7% sits in the top ten. The CDR3 is 13 residues long. V was cut by 6 bases and J by 2 bases, with 11 bases left in between.

This sequence was found in a man over 45 with active or convalescent COVID-19. The sample comprised peripheral blood. The chain couples TRBV12-3 or TRBV12-4 to TRBJ2-7; a possible D gene is TRBD2 (6 bases). The DNA for the CDR3 is TGTGCCAGCAGGGGACTGCAGGCCTACGAGCAGTACTTC. It codes for CASRGLQAYEQYF.